Here is one T cell receptor (beta chain) with its context. This clonotype came up many times. This receptor's antigen is unknown. Per-base qualities were not stored, and no clone one base away is much larger. The record originates from a study of regulatory T cells in long-lasting Graves disease (dated by TCRdb to the early 2020s). Regarding the study in general: Antithyroid drugs had been taken for less than 3 months by newly diagnosed Graves' disease patients. The study took place in China and was registered as a clinical trial. A total of around 35 samples underwent TCR sequencing, from about 13 patients with persistent Graves' disease and 20 patients with newly diagnosed Graves' disease. Patients with persistent Graves' disease were compared with patients with newly diagnosed Graves' disease using TCR sequencing and RNA sequencing of peripheral blood. General study outcomes and caveats: Only the TCR beta chain was sequenced and analyzed. Compared with newly diagnosed patients, persistent Graves' disease patients had lower TCR Shannon entropy and fewer highly expanded clones, which suggests clonal expansion. TRBV28, TRBJ1-2 and TRBJ2-5 were preferentially used in persistent disease, while TRBV20-1 and TRBJ2-1 were favored in newly diagnosed disease. A larger number of public clonotypes was shared among persistent patients (fewer than 3,000) than among newly diagnosed patients (about 990). As a limitation, the authors acknowledged that the small sample size may reduce accuracy. The study examined only peripheral blood because the primary lesion, thyroid tissue, could not be accessed.

Library creation used multiplex PCR. Sequencing was carried out with an Illumina HiSeq 4000. To build TCR beta libraries, CDR3 regions were amplified by Arm-PCR using iRepertoire HTBI primers. Before sequencing, the PCR products underwent gel purification. In the authors' own workflow: Gene usage analysis of CDR3 amino acid clonotypes relied on the approximately 68 TRBV and 14 TRBJ segments identified across samples. COPE and FqMerger were used to merge filtered high-quality paired reads into contigs. BLAST was used to align contigs to IMGT TRBV, TRBD and TRBJ reference genes, and CDR3 was defined according to IMGT. Clonotypes above 0.1% frequency were classified as highly expanded clones. Shannon entropy was used to measure repertoire diversity, and the Gini coefficient was used to measure V-J evenness. A clonotype found in more than one individual was treated as public. The public sequencing data were trimmed at Q25 with fastp and processed into clonotypes with MiXCR by TCRdb, which kept only in-frame beta chains. Under each unique CDR3 protein, matching rows form one entry showing the most common genes and DNA. It is TCRdb's table, rather than the study itself, that gives the V and J calls and clone size. Across this sample there are hundreds of thousands of distinct CDR3 sequences, with approximately 15% seen only once. Clones ranked in the top ten supply roughly 10% of the sample.

V and J are trimmed by 3 bases and 7 bases, and the gene matches miss 8 bases of the junction. There are 16 amino acids in the CDR3, from cysteine to phenylalanine inclusive. The kept DNA is CDR3 alone, 48 bases in frame from the first base. As encoded in the germline V gene (reference sequence), CDR1 is DFQATT while CDR2 is SNEGSKA. The intended sense of this specimen's time point label: newly diagnosed GD, antithyroid drugs for less than 3 months. For both TCR sequencing and RNA sequencing, RNA was extracted from PBMCs in TRIzol. The diagnosis of Graves' disease followed American Thyroid Association guidelines. Patients for the study were recruited at an endocrinology department in Xi'an, China. Each patient gave 9 to 10 milliliters of peripheral blood, collected in an EDTA anticoagulant tube. Ficoll Paque Plus density gradient separation was used to isolate PBMCs, and no further T cell sorting was performed. RNA quality was checked with an Agilent 2100 Bioanalyzer and agarose gel, and concentration with a NanoDrop 2000.

These same data were also listed under a study on T cells in Graves' hyperthyroidism and ophthalmopathy. According to the second study: Graves' hyperthyroidism was defined as stable when no progression to ophthalmopathy occurred over 18 months of follow-up. Hyperthyroidism patients were newly diagnosed, with disease duration under 2 months, and aged 18 to 65 years. Exclusion was applied to patients with uncontrolled infections, other autoimmune diseases, pregnancy or lactation. Diagnoses were established on the basis of clinical symptoms, serum thyroxine and TRAb, thyroid ultrasound, and orbital computed tomography. A first-round RT-PCR of the TCR CDR3 used the HTBI primer set with the Qiagen OneStep RT-PCR kit. Blood samples also contained most of the expanded thyroid clonotypes (frequency above 0.001), which suggests that blood repertoires may reflect thyroid immune responses. A 13 V-J signature model separated ophthalmopathy from stable hyperthyroidism, with around 88% sensitivity and 81.08% specificity in cross-validation and 80%/75% in testing. In validation, the model predicted progression to ophthalmopathy a median of roughly six months before onset, with over 60% sensitivity and about 72% specificity. To identify distinguishing TCR V-J signatures, a discovery cohort of around 100 patients was used, comprising 43 with Graves' ophthalmopathy and approximately 58 with stable Graves' hyperthyroidism. Prospective prediction of ophthalmopathy was tested in an independent validation cohort consisting of roughly 19 hyperthyroidism patients and approximately 16 patients who later progressed to ophthalmopathy. The approximately 90 discovery patients were randomly split 7:3 into training and test sets. Thyroid tissue and blood T-cell repertoires from roughly 6 Graves' hyperthyroidism patients were also compared in the study. After sampling, hyperthyroidism patients received methimazole starting at 30 mg daily, and ophthalmopathy patients received high-dose intravenous methylprednisolone. Libraries were constructed in a second round of multiplex PCR, after which size selection and purification were performed. The libraries were sequenced on an Illumina HiSeq2000 using paired-end 100 bp reads. SOAPnuke was used to process the raw data, throwing out any read that contained adapters or uncalled bases, had a mean Phred below 15, or lacked an exact constant-primer or identifier match. High-quality paired reads were merged with COPE v1.2.5, and unique nucleotide sequences were defined as clonotypes. MiTCR v1.1 was used to align the clonotypes against IMGT TRBV, TRBD and TRBJ reference segments. Only V-J combinations with frequency above 0.0001, covering about 99% of repertoires, were analysed. A TCS score was defined as the ratio of F50 (clonal expansion) to E x V (chaos), with BLOSUM62-based TCRdist applied between CDR3 peptides within each V-J. Welch's t-statistics and random forest reduced roughly 500 V-J features to roughly 13, which were used in a naive Bayes classifier (R e1071). Sample size was not statistically predetermined, and blinding of investigators to group allocation was not performed. According to the paper, TCR Vbeta CDR3 sequencing was carried out on about 140 peripheral blood samples, which came from fewer than 50 ophthalmopathy, around 75 hyperthyroidism and about 17 progressor patients.

The sequences come from peripheral blood mononuclear cells (PBMCs), collected at new diagnosis, from a patient treated with antithyroid drugs. Rearrangement joined TRBV20-1 to TRBJ1-6, and 11 junction bases match TRBD1. This receptor was obtained from a man under 40 with Graves disease. Donor details come from another sample of the same person, matched by shared clones. CDR3 sequence: CSARAMGQGENSPLHF. The bases are TGCAGTGCTAGGGCCATGGGACAGGGGGAGAATTCACCCCTCCACTTT.